This T cell receptor beta chain came from a study of T cells in Graves' hyperthyroidism and ophthalmopathy. This clonotype was detected many times. TCR beta CDR3 regions were amplified from RNA transcripts. HTBI primers drove first-round RT-PCR of the TCR CDR3. MiXCR, run by TCRdb on the multiplex PCR reads, gives a single entry per CDR3 protein. The repertoire holds 350,000 or so distinct CDR3 sequences, with 15% to 20% as singletons. This sequence originates from a woman in her 40s with Graves' ophthalmopathy. Sequencing was performed on blood.

Written as DNA, the CDR3 is TGTGCCAGCAGCTTACTAGCTTACGAGCAGTACTTC. Translating it yields CASSLLAYEQYF. This chain links TRBV7-8 with TRBJ2-7, with D perhaps TRBD2 (5 bases). The CDR3 is 12 amino acids. V lost 2 bases and J 4 bases, leaving 6 bases between the germline ends. CDR1 and CDR2 from the germline V gene are SGHVS and FQNEAQ. Variable domain in full (rest from reference TRBV7-8 and TRBJ2-7): GAGVSQSPRYKVAKRGQDVALRCDPISGHVSLFWYQQALGQGPEFLTYFQNEAQLDKSGLPSDRFFAERPEGSVSTLKIQRTQQEDSAVYLCASSLLAYEQYFGPGTRLTVT.